This T cell receptor beta chain appears in the sequencing data of a study of cytomegalovirus exposure and HLA in healthy donors. Study summary: Prior work identified 95 million to 120 million unique TCR beta sequences in about 179 million T cells. Whole-study findings and limits: HLA alleles were associated with 15,000 to 20,000 TCR beta sequences in a later analysis at 0.05 false discovery rate. TCR beta chain V- and J-gene trimming was linked, in a later analysis, to a missense variant in DCLRE1C.

Comment on this clone: As yet, its antigen is unknown.

Both 60 Vbeta primers and 13 Jbeta primers went into the PCR. Here immunoSEQ multiplex PCR was the method, and the copy in TCRdb shows in-frame clones only, minus some. This sample has 190,000 or so clones; around four fifths occur once, and the top ten carry 6.5%. Germline CDR1 reads MDHEN; CDR2 reads SYDVKM. CDR3 length: 15 amino acids. Trimming removed 2 bases at V and 3 bases at J, with 8 bases between. The receptor was isolated from a woman in her forties or fifties in good health and CMV-seropositive. Sequencing used PBMCs. The chain recombines TRBV28 with TRBJ1-6; D is uncertain. CDR3 amino acids: CASSLAVDYNSPLHF. CDR3 nucleotide sequence: TGTGCCAGCAGTTTAGCGGTAGACTATAATTCACCCCTCCACTTT.